These T cell receptor beta chains were read from a single sample in a study of blood T cells in healthy people across ages. TCRdb called the 5' RACE reads again in MiXCR, with one record for every CDR3 protein. Of a few hundred thousand distinct CDR3 sequences listed, about a quarter are singletons. This sample also belongs to another study, concerning T cells of mothers and their children.

The sequenced sample consisted of blood. The receptor set was obtained from a boy under 10 years old in good health. Each CDR3 is given with its conserved first and last residue. The D gene is left open where the match is weak. Some rows mark clone size as missing; the rest say once, few, many or name a class of expanded clone.

j_call: TRBJ1-2
v_call: TRBV18
d_call: -
clone_size: -
cdr3_aa: CASSPQGIYGYTF
cdr3_nt: TGTGCCAGCTCACCTCAGGGCATTTATGGCTACACCTTC

j_call: TRBJ2-1
v_call: TRBV6-1
d_call: -
clone_size: few
cdr3_aa: CASSAGTNYNEQFF
cdr3_nt: TGTGCCAGCAGTGCGGGGACAAACTACAATGAGCAGTTCTTC

j_call: TRBJ2-7
v_call: TRBV27
d_call: TRBD2
clone_size: once
cdr3_aa: CASSLMSGRIYEQYF
cdr3_nt: TGTGCCAGCAGTTTAATGAGCGGGAGGATCTACGAGCAGTACTTC

j_call: TRBJ2-3
v_call: TRBV27
d_call: -
clone_size: -
cdr3_aa: CASSPRPTTDTQYF
cdr3_nt: TGTGCCAGCAGTCCCCGTCCGACCACAGATACGCAGTATTTT

j_call: TRBJ2-5
v_call: TRBV29-1
d_call: -
clone_size: -
cdr3_aa: CSVDSAGQQETQYF
cdr3_nt: TGCAGCGTTGATTCGGCAGGGCAACAAGAGACCCAGTACTTC

j_call: TRBJ1-2
v_call: TRBV7-9
d_call: -
clone_size: -
cdr3_aa: CASSVAGVGDYGYTF
cdr3_nt: TGTGCCAGCAGCGTAGCAGGGGTGGGGGACTATGGCTACACCTTC

j_call: TRBJ2-4
v_call: TRBV20-1
d_call: -
clone_size: -
cdr3_aa: CSAKNYLAKNIQYF
cdr3_nt: TGCAGTGCTAAGAATTACTTAGCCAAAAACATTCAGTACTTC

j_call: TRBJ2-2
v_call: TRBV21-1
d_call: -
clone_size: -
cdr3_aa: CASSLGVNRGLLSGELFF
cdr3_nt: TGTGCCAGCAGCCTAGGGGTGAACAGGGGGCTGTTGTCCGGGGAGCTGTTTTTT

j_call: TRBJ1-2
v_call: TRBV5-1
d_call: TRBD1
clone_size: once
cdr3_aa: CASRKDREGDGYTF
cdr3_nt: TGCGCCAGCAGGAAGGACAGGGAGGGCGATGGCTACACCTTC

j_call: TRBJ2-1
v_call: TRBV10-3
d_call: TRBD2
clone_size: few
cdr3_aa: CATAGAGERYEQFF
cdr3_nt: TGTGCCACCGCGGGCGCGGGGGAAAGGTATGAGCAGTTCTTC

j_call: TRBJ1-5
v_call: TRBV6-1
d_call: -
clone_size: -
cdr3_aa: CASSEARRGGNQPQHF
cdr3_nt: TGTGCCAGCAGTGAAGCGCGCAGGGGTGGCAATCAGCCCCAGCATTTT

j_call: TRBJ1-5
v_call: TRBV6-2/TRBV6-3
d_call: -
clone_size: once
cdr3_aa: CASRSAGEGQPQHF
cdr3_nt: TGTGCCAGCAGATCCGCAGGGGAAGGTCAGCCCCAGCATTTT

j_call: TRBJ2-4
v_call: TRBV30
d_call: -
clone_size: -
cdr3_aa: CAWSAGATIQYF
cdr3_nt: TGTGCCTGGAGTGCAGGGGCGACCATTCAGTACTTC

j_call: TRBJ2-3
v_call: TRBV20-1
d_call: TRBD2
clone_size: -
cdr3_aa: CSARLAGRDTQYF
cdr3_nt: TGCAGTGCTAGGTTAGCGGGTCGGGATACGCAGTATTTT

j_call: TRBJ1-5
v_call: TRBV19
d_call: -
clone_size: -
cdr3_aa: CASSLLRADQPQHF
cdr3_nt: TGTGCCAGTAGTCTCCTTCGGGCGGATCAGCCCCAGCATTTT

j_call: TRBJ2-3
v_call: TRBV12-3/TRBV12-4
d_call: -
clone_size: -
cdr3_aa: CASSGTGSADTQYF
cdr3_nt: TGTGCCAGCAGTGGCACAGGGAGCGCAGATACGCAGTATTTT

j_call: TRBJ1-4
v_call: TRBV4-3
d_call: TRBD1
clone_size: -
cdr3_aa: CASSQSGTGGEKLFF
cdr3_nt: TGCGCCAGCAGCCAATCCGGGACAGGCGGGGAAAAACTGTTTTTT

j_call: TRBJ2-2
v_call: TRBV6-5
d_call: TRBD2
clone_size: -
cdr3_aa: CASSLLAGGRDGELFF
cdr3_nt: TGTGCCAGCAGCCTTCTAGCGGGGGGTCGGGACGGGGAGCTGTTTTTT

j_call: TRBJ2-3
v_call: TRBV4-1
d_call: -
clone_size: -
cdr3_aa: CASSLASPSGDTQYF
cdr3_nt: TGCGCCAGCAGCCTAGCGTCCCCCTCGGGGGATACGCAGTATTTT

j_call: TRBJ1-2
v_call: TRBV6-2/TRBV6-3
d_call: TRBD1
clone_size: -
cdr3_aa: CASSYSHQQGNYGYTF
cdr3_nt: TGTGCCAGCAGTTACTCGCACCAACAGGGGAACTATGGCTACACCTTC

j_call: TRBJ2-7
v_call: TRBV4-2
d_call: -
clone_size: once
cdr3_aa: CASSQVGGGAYEQYF
cdr3_nt: TGTGCCAGCAGCCAAGTCGGAGGGGGCGCGTACGAGCAGTACTTC

j_call: TRBJ2-5
v_call: TRBV4-2
d_call: -
clone_size: few
cdr3_aa: CASSHEADQETQYF
cdr3_nt: TGTGCCAGCAGCCACGAGGCGGATCAAGAGACCCAGTACTTC

j_call: TRBJ2-5
v_call: TRBV7-6
d_call: -
clone_size: -
cdr3_aa: CASSTRQAFQETQYF
cdr3_nt: TGTGCCAGCAGCACCCGACAGGCCTTTCAAGAGACCCAGTACTTC

j_call: TRBJ1-2
v_call: TRBV21-1
d_call: -
clone_size: few
cdr3_aa: CASSKGSPRGGYTF
cdr3_nt: TGTGCCAGCAGCAAGGGGAGCCCTCGAGGTGGCTACACCTTC

j_call: TRBJ2-7
v_call: TRBV24-1
d_call: TRBD1
clone_size: few
cdr3_aa: CATSDLALDRYRSYEQYF
cdr3_nt: TGTGCCACCAGTGATTTGGCGTTGGACAGGTATCGCTCCTACGAGCAGTACTTC

j_call: TRBJ2-5
v_call: TRBV9
d_call: TRBD1
clone_size: -
cdr3_aa: CASSVGQGAGETQYF
cdr3_nt: TGTGCCAGCAGCGTAGGACAGGGGGCAGGGGAGACCCAGTACTTC

j_call: TRBJ2-1
v_call: TRBV4-3
d_call: TRBD1
clone_size: -
cdr3_aa: CASSRSRGSSYNEQFF
cdr3_nt: TGCGCCAGCAGCCGTTCCAGGGGGAGCTCCTACAATGAGCAGTTCTTC

j_call: TRBJ2-3
v_call: TRBV4-1
d_call: -
clone_size: few
cdr3_aa: CASSQRVGSPQYF
cdr3_nt: TGCGCCAGCAGCCAAAGAGTTGGCAGTCCGCAGTATTTT

j_call: TRBJ2-3
v_call: TRBV12-3/TRBV12-4
d_call: -
clone_size: -
cdr3_aa: CASSFNGGPTDTQYF
cdr3_nt: TGTGCCAGCAGTTTTAACGGGGGGCCCACAGATACGCAGTATTTT

j_call: TRBJ2-1
v_call: TRBV5-1
d_call: -
clone_size: few
cdr3_aa: CASSFDGAQFF
cdr3_nt: TGCGCCAGCAGCTTTGACGGAGCGCAGTTCTTC

j_call: TRBJ2-1
v_call: TRBV29-1
d_call: -
clone_size: few
cdr3_aa: CSVAGFTYNEQFF
cdr3_nt: TGCAGCGTTGCCGGATTTACCTACAATGAGCAGTTCTTC

j_call: TRBJ2-7
v_call: TRBV9
d_call: -
clone_size: few
cdr3_aa: CASSPHPGAYEQYF
cdr3_nt: TGTGCCAGCAGCCCCCATCCGGGGGCTTACGAGCAGTACTTC

j_call: TRBJ2-2
v_call: TRBV30
d_call: TRBD2
clone_size: few
cdr3_aa: CAWEAWGLAGVQTGELFF
cdr3_nt: TGTGCCTGGGAGGCTTGGGGGCTAGCGGGAGTGCAAACCGGGGAGCTGTTTTTT

j_call: TRBJ1-2
v_call: TRBV2
d_call: -
clone_size: few
cdr3_aa: CASTVTPNYGYTF
cdr3_nt: TGTGCCAGCACCGTTACCCCTAACTATGGCTACACCTTC

j_call: TRBJ2-5
v_call: TRBV28
d_call: -
clone_size: few
cdr3_aa: CASSLRWNQETQYF
cdr3_nt: TGTGCCAGCAGTTTAAGGTGGAATCAAGAGACCCAGTACTTC

j_call: TRBJ2-5
v_call: TRBV9
d_call: -
clone_size: -
cdr3_aa: CASTTGGGPWETQYF
cdr3_nt: TGTGCCAGCACCACTGGGGGGGGGCCTTGGGAGACCCAGTACTTC

j_call: TRBJ2-7
v_call: TRBV29-1
d_call: -
clone_size: -
cdr3_aa: CSVVRGLNYEQYF
cdr3_nt: TGCAGCGTTGTACGGGGACTGAACTACGAGCAGTACTTC

j_call: TRBJ2-1
v_call: TRBV7-9
d_call: -
clone_size: -
cdr3_aa: CASRAGGDEQFF
cdr3_nt: TGTGCCAGCAGGGCCGGCGGGGATGAGCAGTTCTTC

j_call: TRBJ1-1
v_call: TRBV27
d_call: TRBD1
clone_size: -
cdr3_aa: CVSSLQGAGGVTEAFF
cdr3_nt: TGTGTCAGCAGCTTGCAGGGGGCGGGGGGGGTCACTGAAGCTTTCTTT

j_call: TRBJ2-3
v_call: TRBV20-1
d_call: -
clone_size: few
cdr3_aa: CSARDRGISTDTQYF
cdr3_nt: TGCAGTGCTAGAGATAGGGGCATCAGCACAGATACGCAGTATTTT

j_call: TRBJ2-6
v_call: TRBV12-3/TRBV12-4
d_call: -
clone_size: few
cdr3_aa: CASLGSSGANVLTF
cdr3_nt: TGTGCCAGCCTGGGGAGCTCTGGGGCCAACGTCCTGACTTTC

j_call: TRBJ2-1
v_call: TRBV9
d_call: TRBD2
clone_size: -
cdr3_aa: CASSLLGLAGPSPESYNEQFF
cdr3_nt: TGTGCCAGCAGCCTCCTGGGACTAGCGGGCCCCTCGCCGGAATCCTACAATGAGCAGTTCTTC

j_call: TRBJ2-7
v_call: TRBV29-1
d_call: TRBD2
clone_size: -
cdr3_aa: CSVNRGSSYEQYF
cdr3_nt: TGCAGCGTGAACCGCGGGAGTTCCTACGAGCAGTACTTC

j_call: TRBJ2-5
v_call: TRBV5-5
d_call: TRBD2
clone_size: -
cdr3_aa: CASSSFPGERGYETQYF
cdr3_nt: TGTGCCAGCAGCTCTTTCCCGGGGGAGCGGGGATATGAGACCCAGTACTTC

j_call: TRBJ2-3
v_call: TRBV20-1
d_call: -
clone_size: -
cdr3_aa: CSAVSGGGRDTQYF
cdr3_nt: TGCAGTGCCGTCTCGGGTGGGGGTAGAGATACGCAGTATTTT

j_call: TRBJ2-5
v_call: TRBV18
d_call: -
clone_size: few
cdr3_aa: CASSPPGQETQYF
cdr3_nt: TGTGCCAGCTCACCACCGGGGCAAGAGACCCAGTACTTC

j_call: TRBJ2-2
v_call: TRBV3-1
d_call: -
clone_size: -
cdr3_aa: CASSWTLRANTGELFF
cdr3_nt: TGTGCCAGCAGCTGGACTTTACGGGCGAACACCGGGGAGCTGTTTTTT

j_call: TRBJ2-3
v_call: TRBV28
d_call: TRBD2
clone_size: once
cdr3_aa: CASSLQPRLAASTDTQYF
cdr3_nt: TGTGCCAGCAGTTTACAACCCCGACTAGCGGCTAGCACAGATACGCAGTATTTT

j_call: TRBJ1-4
v_call: TRBV5-1
d_call: TRBD1
clone_size: -
cdr3_aa: CASRWGQGNEKLFF
cdr3_nt: TGCGCCAGCAGATGGGGACAGGGAAATGAAAAACTGTTTTTT

j_call: TRBJ1-2
v_call: TRBV29-1
d_call: -
clone_size: -
cdr3_aa: CSVEWQQANYGYTF
cdr3_nt: TGCAGCGTTGAGTGGCAACAGGCTAACTATGGCTACACCTTC

j_call: TRBJ1-6
v_call: TRBV6-5
d_call: -
clone_size: -
cdr3_aa: CASSGGSTRLHF
cdr3_nt: TGTGCCAGCAGCGGCGGATCAACCCGACTCCACTTT

j_call: TRBJ2-1
v_call: TRBV6-5
d_call: -
clone_size: -
cdr3_aa: CASSLASGNNEQFF
cdr3_nt: TGTGCCAGCTCCCTAGCGTCGGGCAACAATGAGCAGTTCTTC

j_call: TRBJ2-1
v_call: TRBV12-3/TRBV12-4
d_call: TRBD1
clone_size: -
cdr3_aa: CASSLDRLNNEQFF
cdr3_nt: TGTGCCAGCAGTTTGGACAGGCTTAACAATGAGCAGTTCTTC

j_call: TRBJ2-5
v_call: TRBV5-1
d_call: -
clone_size: -
cdr3_aa: CASSQPGKETQYF
cdr3_nt: TGCGCCAGCAGCCAACCAGGAAAAGAGACCCAGTACTTC